This T cell receptor beta chain was sequenced for a study of blood T cell repertoires in COVID-19. TCRdb's copy holds only in-frame clones and misses some; the assay was immunoSEQ multiplex PCR. The data contain 120,000 to 150,000 clones, around 91% of them seen just once; the ten biggest clones take up about an eighth. With 3 bases clipped from V and 6 bases from J, the junction kept 3 bases outside the gene matches. The CDR3 is 15 amino acids. From germline, CDR1 is SGHTA and CDR2 FQGTGA. Patients at the Seattle site were enrolled during active infection and followed longitudinally. The V call is TRBV7-3, the J call TRBJ2-2, with 11 bases identical to TRBD2. Source material: peripheral blood. This TCR was sampled from a man aged 18-30 years with COVID-19, enrolled during active disease. CDR3 nucleotide sequence: TGTGCCAGCAGCTTGTCACTAGCGGGAGCCGGGGAGCTGTTTTTT. Its protein is CASSLSLAGAGELFF.